Listed below are T cell receptor beta chains from one sample, sequenced in a study of CXCR3-negative and CXCR3-positive naive CD8 T cells. Reanalyzing the 5' RACE reads, TCRdb keeps one entry per CDR3 protein, without DNA. The sample has 100,000 to 150,000 distinct CDR3 sequences. Sequencing input: naive CXCR3- CD8+ T cells from blood. These receptors were taken from a human donor in good health. Some clones in this sample may be carry-over from other donors' samples. Both conserved end residues are part of each CDR3.

J gene,V gene,CDR3 protein
TRBJ2-7,TRBV9,CASSVAGGTSYEQYF
TRBJ2-1,TRBV5-1,CASSWGLAAGNEQFF
TRBJ2-4,TRBV21-1,CASSTRPRGTSGNIQYF
TRBJ1-1,TRBV25-1,CASSSLGHSGTEAFF
TRBJ2-2,TRBV4-1,CASSQEALAGGPNTGELFF
TRBJ2-7,TRBV5-1,CASSLGTSGINSYEQYF
TRBJ2-1,TRBV4-1,CASSQEGISSRGDEQFF
TRBJ1-5,TRBV3-1,CASSQDDRGFGNQPQHF
TRBJ2-3,TRBV29-1,CSVEESGLVGRNTQYF
TRBJ2-1,TRBV7-3,CASSLTLWGEQFF
TRBJ2-3,TRBV6-5,CASSYRATDTQYF
TRBJ2-1,TRBV2,CASRTASYNEQFF
TRBJ1-5,TRBV10-2,CASKDGNQPQHF
TRBJ1-3,TRBV28,CASSFRGTGNTIYF
TRBJ2-7,TRBV12-3/TRBV12-4,CASSRDSTYEQYF
TRBJ2-4,TRBV4-3,CASSQDRQGLNIQYF
TRBJ2-1,TRBV7-8,CASSLAPSGGSVDNEQFF
TRBJ2-7,TRBV5-1,CASSQDRGIYEQYF
TRBJ1-5,TRBV6-6,CAAGGGDGNQPQHF
TRBJ2-2,TRBV5-1,CASSLVPGELFF
TRBJ1-1,TRBV12-3/TRBV12-4,CATGTGDYLSDAEAFF
TRBJ2-4,TRBV13,CASRIAAGVQYF
TRBJ2-5,TRBV7-4,CASSPKDRSQETQYF
TRBJ2-1,TRBV28,CASRLPGQGADNEQFF
TRBJ1-1,TRBV5-1,CASSRTRVNTVAFF
TRBJ2-1,TRBV7-9,CASSELSSSGVNEQFF
TRBJ2-3,TRBV12-3/TRBV12-4,CASIKTGRTDTQYF
TRBJ1-2,TRBV19,CASRLRQERSYGYTF
TRBJ1-5,TRBV20-1,CSARDGTGFSNQPQHF
TRBJ2-1,TRBV12-3/TRBV12-4,CASSFYSAGSSYNEQFF
TRBJ1-5,TRBV3-1,CASSQGSAVNQPQHF
TRBJ2-3,TRBV7-7,CASSPALATDTQYF
TRBJ2-7,TRBV15,CATSSRFRDKLTSGEQYF
TRBJ2-1,TRBV7-7,CASSLTPGSPSYNEQFF
TRBJ1-6,TRBV5-5,CASSQTPGKSYNSPLHF
TRBJ1-5,TRBV19,CASTLDLDPDQPQHF
TRBJ1-2,TRBV20-1,CSAREGPLLGYTF
TRBJ2-7,TRBV19,CASGGSGGSYEQYF
TRBJ2-5,TRBV4-2,CASSQSSLGGGEETQYF
TRBJ2-7,TRBV7-8,CASSLATTGTSQSFISYEQYF
TRBJ2-5,TRBV2,CASSVPRGGQETQYF
TRBJ1-2,TRBV4-1,CASSQEGQAYYGYTF
TRBJ2-1,TRBV7-9,CASSLLNPGSSYNEQFF